This T cell receptor beta chain was identified during a study of T cells in tuberculosis. Whole-study context: This South African cohort compared adolescents with or without latent tuberculosis against adults with active tuberculosis.

TCRdb's table, derived via immunoSEQ multiplex PCR, lists solely in-frame clones and lacks some. The table includes about 34,000 clones, approximately 90% detected once. The time point denotes: new active TB diagnosis, blood taken before or within 7 days of starting treatment. The sequence came from an adult with tuberculosis. The specimen comprised PBMCs, sampled at tuberculosis diagnosis.

This CDR3 reads CASSSRQGWSTEAFF. The CDR3 DNA follows: TGTGCCAGCAGCTCCCGACAGGGATGGAGCACTGAAGCTTTCTTT. The chain is built from TRBV5-6 and TRBJ1-1; 7 bases align to TRBD1. In germline, CDR1 is SGHDT, CDR2 YYEEEE. The CDR3 is 15 amino acids. V was pared by 3 bases and J by 4 bases, with 9 bases of the junction left unmatched.